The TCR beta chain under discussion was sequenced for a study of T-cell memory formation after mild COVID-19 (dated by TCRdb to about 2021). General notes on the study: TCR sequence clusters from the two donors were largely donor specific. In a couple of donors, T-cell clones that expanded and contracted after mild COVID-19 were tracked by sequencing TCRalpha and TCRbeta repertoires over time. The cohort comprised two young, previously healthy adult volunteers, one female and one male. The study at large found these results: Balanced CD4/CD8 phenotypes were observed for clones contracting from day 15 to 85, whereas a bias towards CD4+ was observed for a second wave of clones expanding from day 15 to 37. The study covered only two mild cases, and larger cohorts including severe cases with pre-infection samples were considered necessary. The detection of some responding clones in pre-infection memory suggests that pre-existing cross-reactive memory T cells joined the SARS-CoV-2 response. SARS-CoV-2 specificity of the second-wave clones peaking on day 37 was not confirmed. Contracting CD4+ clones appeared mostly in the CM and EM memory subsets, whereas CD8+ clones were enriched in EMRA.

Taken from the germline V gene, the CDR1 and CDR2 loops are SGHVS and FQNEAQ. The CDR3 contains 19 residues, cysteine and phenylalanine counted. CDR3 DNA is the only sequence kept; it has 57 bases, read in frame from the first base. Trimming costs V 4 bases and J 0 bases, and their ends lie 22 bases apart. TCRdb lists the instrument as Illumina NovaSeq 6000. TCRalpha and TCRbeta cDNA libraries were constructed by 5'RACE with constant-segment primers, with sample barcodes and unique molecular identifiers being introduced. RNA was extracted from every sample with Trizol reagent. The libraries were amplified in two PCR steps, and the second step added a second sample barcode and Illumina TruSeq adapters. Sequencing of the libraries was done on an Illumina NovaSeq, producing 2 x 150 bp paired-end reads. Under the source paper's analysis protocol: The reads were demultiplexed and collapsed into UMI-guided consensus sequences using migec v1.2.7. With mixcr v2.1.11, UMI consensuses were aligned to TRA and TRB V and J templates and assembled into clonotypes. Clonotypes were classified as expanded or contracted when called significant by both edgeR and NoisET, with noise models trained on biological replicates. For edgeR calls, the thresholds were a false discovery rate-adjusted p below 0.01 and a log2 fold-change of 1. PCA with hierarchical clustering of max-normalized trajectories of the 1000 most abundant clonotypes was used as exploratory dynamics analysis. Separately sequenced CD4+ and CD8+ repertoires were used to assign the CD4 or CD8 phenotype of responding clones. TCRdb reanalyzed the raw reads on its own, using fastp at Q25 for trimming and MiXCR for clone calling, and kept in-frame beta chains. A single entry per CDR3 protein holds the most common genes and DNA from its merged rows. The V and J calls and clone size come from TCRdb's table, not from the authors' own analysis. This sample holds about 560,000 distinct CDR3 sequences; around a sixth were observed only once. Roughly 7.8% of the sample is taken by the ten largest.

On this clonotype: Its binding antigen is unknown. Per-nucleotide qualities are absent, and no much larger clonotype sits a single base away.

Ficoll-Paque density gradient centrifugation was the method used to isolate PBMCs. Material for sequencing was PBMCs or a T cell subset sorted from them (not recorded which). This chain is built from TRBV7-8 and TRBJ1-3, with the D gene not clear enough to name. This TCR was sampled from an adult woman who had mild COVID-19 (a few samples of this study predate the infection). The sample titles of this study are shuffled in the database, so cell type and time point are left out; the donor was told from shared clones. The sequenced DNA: TGTGCCAGCAGCTCAGCGACGGTTTCGGATTTCGCCTCTGGAAACACCATATATTTT. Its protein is CASSSATVSDFASGNTIYF.